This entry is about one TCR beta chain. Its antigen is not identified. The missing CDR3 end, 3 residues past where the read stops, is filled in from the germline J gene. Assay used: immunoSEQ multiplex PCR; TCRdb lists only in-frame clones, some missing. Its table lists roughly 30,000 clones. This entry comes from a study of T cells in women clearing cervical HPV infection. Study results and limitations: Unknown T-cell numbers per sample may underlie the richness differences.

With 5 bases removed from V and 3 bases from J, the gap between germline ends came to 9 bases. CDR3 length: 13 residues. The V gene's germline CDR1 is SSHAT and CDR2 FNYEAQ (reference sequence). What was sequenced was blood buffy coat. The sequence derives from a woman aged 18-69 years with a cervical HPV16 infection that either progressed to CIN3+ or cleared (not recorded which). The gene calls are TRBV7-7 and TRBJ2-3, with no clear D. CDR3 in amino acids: CASSVASTDTQYF. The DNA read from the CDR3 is TGTGCCAGCAGCGTGGCTTCAACAGATACG.